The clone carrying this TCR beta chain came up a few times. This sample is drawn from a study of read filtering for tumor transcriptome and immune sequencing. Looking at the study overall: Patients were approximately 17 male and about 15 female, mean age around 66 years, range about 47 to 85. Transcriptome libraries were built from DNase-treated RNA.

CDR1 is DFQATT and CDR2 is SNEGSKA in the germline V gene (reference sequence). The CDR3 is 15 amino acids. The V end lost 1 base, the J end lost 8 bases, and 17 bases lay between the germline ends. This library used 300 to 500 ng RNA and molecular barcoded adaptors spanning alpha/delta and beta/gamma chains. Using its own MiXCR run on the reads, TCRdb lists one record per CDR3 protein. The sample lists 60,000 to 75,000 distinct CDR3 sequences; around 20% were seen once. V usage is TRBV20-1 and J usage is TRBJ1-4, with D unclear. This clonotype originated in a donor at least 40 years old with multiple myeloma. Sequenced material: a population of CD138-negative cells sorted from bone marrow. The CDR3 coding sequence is TGCAGTGCTAGAGTCCAGATCCCCAGAAGGGAAAAACTGTTTTTT. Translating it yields CSARVQIPRREKLFF.